A selection of T cell receptor beta chains follows, all from one sample in a study of TIL therapy for anti-PD-1-resistant metastatic lung cancer. Using immunoSEQ multiplex PCR, the repertoire was profiled, and TCRdb retains in-frame clones only, with some absent. The table includes 50,000 to 70,000 clones, 70% to 90% detected once. Sequenced material: blood, taken at baseline. The receptor source for this set is a person aged 25 to 85 with non-small cell lung cancer. CDR3s include the opening cysteine and the closing phenylalanine or tryptophan. The D gene is left open where the match is weak. The size of a clone is reported for some rows only, either as once, few or many, or as a class for expanded clones.

J: TRBJ2-1; V: TRBV18; D: NA; size: NA; CDR3: CASSPVDSQLTRRVFF; DNA: TGTGCCAGCTCACCAGTCGACTCGCAACTAACCAGGAGAGTGTTCTTC
J: TRBJ2-5; V: TRBV6-2/TRBV6-3; D: NA; size: NA; CDR3: CASSYFGGAGETQYF; DNA: TGTGCCAGCAGTTACTTTGGGGGGGCCGGTGAGACCCAGTACTTC
J: TRBJ2-5; V: TRBV4-2; D: NA; size: NA; CDR3: CASSQDPGLFQETQYF; DNA: TGTGCCAGCAGCCAAGACCCAGGACTGTTCCAAGAGACCCAGTACTTC
J: TRBJ1-5; V: TRBV12-3/TRBV12-4; D: NA; size: NA; CDR3: CASSLTSNQPQHF; DNA: TGTGCCAGCAGTTTAACTAGCAATCAGCCCCAGCATTTT
J: TRBJ1-1; V: TRBV28; D: NA; size: few; CDR3: CASSLRSRDTEAFF; DNA: TGTGCCAGCAGTTTAAGGTCCCGAGACACTGAAGCTTTCTTT
J: TRBJ2-7; V: TRBV11-2; D: NA; size: NA; CDR3: CASSLDQYSPYEQYF; DNA: TGTGCCAGCAGCTTAGATCAGTATTCCCCGTACGAGCAGTACTTC
J: TRBJ1-6; V: TRBV28; D: NA; size: NA; CDR3: CASSLSVTFYNSPLHF; DNA: TGTGCCAGCAGTTTATCGGTTACTTTTTATAATTCACCCCTCCACTTT
J: TRBJ2-6; V: TRBV2; D: NA; size: NA; CDR3: CASSEAGASGANVLTF; DNA: TGTGCCAGCAGTGAAGCAGGAGCCTCTGGGGCCAACGTCCTGACTTTC
J: TRBJ2-2; V: TRBV11-2; D: NA; size: NA; CDR3: CASSSSGLTGTGELFF; DNA: TGTGCCAGCAGCTCATCTGGTCTAACGGGGACCGGGGAGCTGTTTTTT
J: TRBJ1-5; V: TRBV6-5; D: TRBD1; size: NA; CDR3: CASRGRQGGNQPQHF; DNA: TGTGCCAGCAGAGGCAGACAGGGAGGGAATCAGCCCCAGCATTTT
J: TRBJ2-5; V: TRBV6-1; D: TRBD2; size: NA; CDR3: CASSDNVGREGPQYF; DNA: TGTGCCAGCAGTGACAACGTAGGGCGGGAGGGGCCCCAGTACTTC
J: TRBJ2-5; V: TRBV6-2/TRBV6-3; D: NA; size: NA; CDR3: CASSYLRTQYF; DNA: TGTGCCAGCAGTTACCTAAGGACCCAGTACTTC
J: TRBJ2-5; V: TRBV7-3; D: NA; size: NA; CDR3: CASSLSPGGETQYF; DNA: TGTGCCAGCAGCTTAAGTCCCGGGGGAGAGACCCAGTACTTC
J: TRBJ2-2; V: TRBV9; D: NA; size: few; CDR3: CASSVEAPSGELFF; DNA: TGTGCCAGCAGCGTAGAGGCGCCCTCCGGGGAGCTGTTTTTT
J: TRBJ2-7; V: TRBV9; D: NA; size: large; CDR3: CASSVGGEYEQYF; DNA: TGTGCCAGCAGCGTAGGCGGAGAGTACGAGCAGTACTTC
J: TRBJ2-5; V: TRBV14; D: NA; size: NA; CDR3: CASSQADSQETQYF; DNA: TGTGCCAGCAGCCAAGCCGACAGCCAAGAGACCCAGTACTTC
J: TRBJ2-7; V: TRBV28; D: TRBD2; size: NA; CDR3: CASSLRGRVEQYF; DNA: TGTGCCAGCAGTTTACGCGGGAGGGTCGAGCAGTACTTC
J: TRBJ1-5; V: TRBV28; D: NA; size: NA; CDR3: CASSPSGSGNQPQHF; DNA: TGTGCCAGCAGTCCCTCTGGTAGTGGCAATCAGCCCCAGCATTTT
J: TRBJ1-5; V: TRBV24-1; D: TRBD1; size: NA; CDR3: CATSDYPGQGCQPQHF; DNA: TGTGCCACCAGTGATTACCCGGGACAGGGGTGTCAGCCCCAGCATTTT
J: TRBJ2-3; V: TRBV18; D: NA; size: NA; CDR3: CASSQGLSATDTQYF; DNA: TGTGCCAGCTCACAGGGACTCTCTGCCACAGATACGCAGTATTTT